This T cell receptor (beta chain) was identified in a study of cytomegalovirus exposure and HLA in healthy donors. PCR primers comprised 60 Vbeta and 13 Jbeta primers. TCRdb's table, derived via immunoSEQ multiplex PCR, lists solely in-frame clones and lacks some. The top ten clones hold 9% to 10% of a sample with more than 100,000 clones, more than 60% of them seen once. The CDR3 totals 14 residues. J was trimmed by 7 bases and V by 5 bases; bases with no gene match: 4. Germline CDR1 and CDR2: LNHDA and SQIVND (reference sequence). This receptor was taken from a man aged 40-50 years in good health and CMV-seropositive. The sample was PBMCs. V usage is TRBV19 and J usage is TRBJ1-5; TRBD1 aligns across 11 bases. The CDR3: CASSQGTGGQPQHF. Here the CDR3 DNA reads TGTGCCAGTAGTCAAGGGACAGGGGGACAGCCCCAGCATTTT. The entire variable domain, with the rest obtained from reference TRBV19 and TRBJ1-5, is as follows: DGGITQSPKYLFRKEGQNVTLSCEQNLNHDAMYWYRQDPGQGLRLIYYSQIVNDFQKGDIAEGYSVSREKKESFPLTVTSAQKNPTAFYLCASSQGTGGQPQHFGDGTRLSIL.